This T cell receptor (beta chain) was observed in a study of blood T cells in healthy people across ages. Study results and caveats: Unsorted PBMC input precluded a conclusive naive versus antigen-experienced comparison. Per million T cells, TCR beta diversity dropped about linearly as age rose. With naive T cell percentage, TCR beta diversity showed a strong correlation.

A second roughly 6 to 11 cycle PCR used barcoded and J-beta primers. Each cDNA was tagged by a template-switch adaptor containing 12 random nucleotides. TCRdb fed the 5' RACE reads into MiXCR, producing one record per CDR3 protein. The sample records some 920,000 distinct CDR3 sequences, approximately 50% being singletons. The CDR3 has 14 residues. CDR1 DFQATT and CDR2 SNEGSKA come from the germline V gene (reference sequence). A remark on this clonotype: Its antigen is undetermined.

The chain links TRBV20-1 to TRBJ2-7; a possible D gene is TRBD2 (5 bases). The tail of the sequence fits TRBJ2-5 better, so the J call may be wrong. The receptor's source is a woman aged 55-70 years in good health. Material for sequencing was blood. This CDR3 is CSATVIARAETQYF. DNA for the CDR3: TGCAGTGCTACTGTGATAGCGAGAGCTGAGACCCAGTACTTC.